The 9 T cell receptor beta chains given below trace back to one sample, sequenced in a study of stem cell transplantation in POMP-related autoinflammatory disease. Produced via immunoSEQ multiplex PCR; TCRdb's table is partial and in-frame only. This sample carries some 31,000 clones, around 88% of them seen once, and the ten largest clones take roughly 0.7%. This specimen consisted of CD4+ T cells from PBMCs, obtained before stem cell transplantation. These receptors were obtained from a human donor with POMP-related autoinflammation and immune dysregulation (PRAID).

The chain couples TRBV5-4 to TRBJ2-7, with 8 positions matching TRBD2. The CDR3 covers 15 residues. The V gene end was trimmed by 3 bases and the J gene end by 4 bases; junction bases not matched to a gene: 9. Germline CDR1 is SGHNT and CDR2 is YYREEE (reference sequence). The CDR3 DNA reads TGTGCCAGCAGCTCCCGGGGGGGGATGATATACGAGCAGTACTTC. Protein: CASSSRGGMIYEQYF.

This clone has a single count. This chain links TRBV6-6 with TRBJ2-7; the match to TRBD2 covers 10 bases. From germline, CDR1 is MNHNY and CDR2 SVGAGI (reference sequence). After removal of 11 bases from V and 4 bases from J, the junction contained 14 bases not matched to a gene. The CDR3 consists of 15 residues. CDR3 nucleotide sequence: TGTGCCTCCAGTCTTTCCTTAGCGGGAGGTTACGAGCAGTACTTC. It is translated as CASSLSLAGGYEQYF.

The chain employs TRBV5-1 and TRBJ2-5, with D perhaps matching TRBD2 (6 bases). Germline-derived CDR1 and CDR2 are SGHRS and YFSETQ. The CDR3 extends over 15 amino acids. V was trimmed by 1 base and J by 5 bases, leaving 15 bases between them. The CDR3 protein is CASSLPVAAGETQYF. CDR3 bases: TGCGCCAGCAGCTTGCCCGTAGCGGCGGGGGAGACCCAGTACTTC.

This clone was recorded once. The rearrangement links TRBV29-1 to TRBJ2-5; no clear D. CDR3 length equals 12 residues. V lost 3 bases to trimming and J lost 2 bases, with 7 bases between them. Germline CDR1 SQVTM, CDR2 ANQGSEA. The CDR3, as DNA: TGCAGCGTTGAGTTTGCACAAGAGACCCAGTACTTC. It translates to CSVEFAQETQYF.

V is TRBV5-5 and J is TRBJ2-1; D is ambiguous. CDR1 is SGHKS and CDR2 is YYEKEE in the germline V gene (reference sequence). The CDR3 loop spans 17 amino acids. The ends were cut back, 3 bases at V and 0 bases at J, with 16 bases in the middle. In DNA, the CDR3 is TGTGCCAGCAGCTCCGATCTCAGTGCTGACTCCTACAATGAGCAGTTCTTC. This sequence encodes CASSSDLSADSYNEQFF.

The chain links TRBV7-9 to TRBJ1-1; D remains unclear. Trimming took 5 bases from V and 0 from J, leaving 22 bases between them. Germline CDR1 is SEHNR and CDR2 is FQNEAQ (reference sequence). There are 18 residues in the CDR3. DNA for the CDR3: TGTGCCAGCAGCCAATTTACCGGGCTCTACCCCATGAACACTGAAGCTTTCTTT. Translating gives CASSQFTGLYPMNTEAFF.

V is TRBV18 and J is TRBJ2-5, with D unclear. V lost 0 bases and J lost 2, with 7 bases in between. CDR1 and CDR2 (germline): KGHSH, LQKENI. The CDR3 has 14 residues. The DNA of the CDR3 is TGTGCCAGCTCACCACCGGTCTCACAAGAGACCCAGTACTTC. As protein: CASSPPVSQETQYF. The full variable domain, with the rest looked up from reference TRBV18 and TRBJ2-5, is NAGVMQNPRHLVRRRGQEARLRCSPMKGHSHVYWYRQLPEEGLKFMVYLQKENIIDESGMPKERFSAEFPKEGPSILRIQQVVRGDSAAYFCASSPPVSQETQYFGPGTRLLVL.

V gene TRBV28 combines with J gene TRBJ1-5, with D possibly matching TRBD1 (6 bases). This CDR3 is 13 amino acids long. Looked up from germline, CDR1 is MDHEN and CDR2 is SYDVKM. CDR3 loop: CAGGGNSNQPQHF. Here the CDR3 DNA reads TGTGCTGGGGGCGGTAATAGCAATCAGCCCCAGCATTTT.

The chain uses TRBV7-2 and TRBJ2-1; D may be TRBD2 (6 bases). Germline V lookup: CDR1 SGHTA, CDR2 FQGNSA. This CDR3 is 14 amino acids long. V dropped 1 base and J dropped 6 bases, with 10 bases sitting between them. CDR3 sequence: CASSLEGGRNEQFF. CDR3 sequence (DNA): TGTGCCAGCAGCTTAGAAGGAGGGCGCAATGAGCAGTTCTTC.